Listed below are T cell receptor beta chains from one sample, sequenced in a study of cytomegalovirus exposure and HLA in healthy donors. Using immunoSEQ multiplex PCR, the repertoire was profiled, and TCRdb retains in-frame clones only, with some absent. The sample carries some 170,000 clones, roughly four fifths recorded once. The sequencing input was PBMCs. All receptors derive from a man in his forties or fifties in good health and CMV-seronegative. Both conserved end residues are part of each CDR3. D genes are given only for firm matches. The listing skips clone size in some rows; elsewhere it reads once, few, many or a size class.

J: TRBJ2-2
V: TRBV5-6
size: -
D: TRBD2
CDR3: CASSLAGLAKNTGELFF
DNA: TGTGCCAGCAGCTTGGCGGGACTAGCGAAAAACACCGGGGAGCTGTTTTTT

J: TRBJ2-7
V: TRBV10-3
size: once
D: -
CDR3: CAIRRGQHEQYF
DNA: TGTGCCATCAGGCGAGGACAGCACGAGCAGTACTTC

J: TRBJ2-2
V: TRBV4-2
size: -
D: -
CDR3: CASSQDAAELAGELFF
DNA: TGTGCCAGCAGCCAAGATGCCGCCGAATTGGCCGGGGAGCTGTTTTTC

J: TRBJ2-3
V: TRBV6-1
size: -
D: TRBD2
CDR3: CASSGLAGGTDTQYF
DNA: TGTGCCAGCAGTGGACTAGCGGGGGGCACAGATACGCAGTATTTT

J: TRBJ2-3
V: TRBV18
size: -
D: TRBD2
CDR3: CASSGYGGATDTQYF
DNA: TGTGCCAGCTCTGGGTACGGGGGGGCCACAGATACGCAGTATTTT

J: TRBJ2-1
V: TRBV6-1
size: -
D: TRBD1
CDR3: CASRDRVSNNEQFF
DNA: TGTGCCAGCAGAGACAGGGTTTCCAACAATGAGCAGTTCTTC

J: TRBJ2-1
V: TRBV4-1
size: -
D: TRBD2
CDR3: CASSQEYGSGGYEQFF
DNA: TGCGCCAGCAGCCAAGAATACGGTAGCGGGGGATATGAGCAGTTCTTC

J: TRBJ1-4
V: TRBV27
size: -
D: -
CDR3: CASSLRGMREKLFF
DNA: TGTGCCAGCAGTTTACGAGGGATGAGAGAAAAACTGTTTTTT

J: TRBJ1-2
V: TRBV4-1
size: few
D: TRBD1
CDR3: CASSFEIGQAPWGYTF
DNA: TGCGCCAGCAGCTTCGAGATAGGACAGGCTCCTTGGGGCTACACCTTC

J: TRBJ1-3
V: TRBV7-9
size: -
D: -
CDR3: CASSLDSGDGNTIYF
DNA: TGTGCCAGCAGCTTAGATTCAGGGGATGGAAACACCATATATTTT